These 27 T cell receptor beta chains originate from one sample sequenced in a study of cytomegalovirus exposure and HLA in healthy donors. In the PCR, 60 Vbeta and 13 Jbeta primers were used. Using immunoSEQ multiplex PCR, the repertoire was profiled, and TCRdb retains in-frame clones only, with some absent. The data show about 59,000 clones, 83% seen once. What was sequenced was PBMCs. Receptors were obtained from a human donor in good health.

The chain has TRBV28 and TRBJ2-7; 7 bases map to TRBD1. Trimming cost V 2 bases and J 6 bases; bases outside gene matches: 4. The CDR3 is 13 residues long. The V gene's germline CDR1 is MDHEN and CDR2 SYDVKM. The DNA of the CDR3 is TGTGCCAGCAGTTTAGACAGGGCCGGCGAGCAGTACTTC. It codes for CASSLDRAGEQYF.

The chain joins TRBV9 to TRBJ2-3; 9 bases map to TRBD2. The CDR3 runs to 18 residues. The J segment lost 2 bases and the V segment lost 3 bases, leaving 13 bases of the junction unmatched. Germline assignment: CDR1 SGDLS and CDR2 YYNGEE. The CDR3 loop is CASSGPSPSGETTDTQYF. The CDR3, as DNA: TGTGCCAGCAGCGGACCTAGCCCTAGCGGGGAGACCACAGATACGCAGTATTTT. Combining the CDR3 with reference TRBV9 and TRBJ2-3 gives the whole variable domain DSGVTQTPKHLITATGQRVTLRCSPRSGDLSVYWYQQSLDQGLQFLIQYYNGEERAKGNILERFSAQQFPDLHSELNLSSLELGDSALYFCASSGPSPSGETTDTQYFGPGTRLTVL.

J is TRBJ1-2 and V is TRBV7-2; D is undetermined. V was shortened by 1 base and J by 4 bases, with 10 bases between the two germline ends. CDR1 SGHTA and CDR2 FQGNSA come from the germline V gene. The CDR3 spans 14 residues. CDR3: CASSLDPGSYGYTF. CDR3 bases: TGTGCCAGCAGCTTAGACCCAGGTTCCTATGGCTACACCTTC.

This chain links TRBV28 with TRBJ1-5; 8 bases are a match to TRBD1. With 1 base clipped from V and 0 bases from J, the junction kept 8 bases outside the gene matches. The CDR3 extends over 18 amino acids. Germline-derived CDR1 and CDR2 are MDHEN and SYDVKM. CDR3 bases: TGTGCCAGCAGTTTATTAGGGACAGGACCATATAGCAATCAGCCCCAGCATTTT. This encodes CASSLLGTGPYSNQPQHF.

The chain carries TRBV20-1 and TRBJ2-3; TRBD1 aligns across 8 bases. Germline V gene sequence: CDR1 DFQATT, CDR2 SNEGSKA (reference sequence). This CDR3 has 11 amino acids. After removal of 8 bases from V and 4 bases from J, the junction contained 2 bases not matched to a gene. This CDR3 reads CSSTGADTQYF. CDR3 nucleotide sequence: TGCAGTTCGACAGGGGCAGATACGCAGTATTTT.

The chain links TRBV7-2 to TRBJ1-2, with 9 bases aligning to TRBD1. This CDR3 contains 16 residues. Trimming at V came to 4 bases and at J to 2 bases, leaving 8 bases not matched to a gene. In germline, CDR1 is SGHTA, CDR2 FQGNSA. The CDR3 nucleotides are TGTGCCAGCAGCTATAGAGCCGGGACAGGGAACTATGGCTACACCTTC. This codes for CASSYRAGTGNYGYTF.

The chain joins TRBV30 to TRBJ2-1; 9 bases agree with TRBD1. Germline assignment: CDR1 GTSNPN and CDR2 SVGIG (reference sequence). After removal of 5 bases from V and 4 bases from J, the junction contained 6 bases not matched to a gene. This CDR3 region has 14 residues. The CDR3 is CAWETGGGYNEQFF. The CDR3 DNA sequence: TGTGCCTGGGAGACAGGGGGGGGATACAATGAGCAGTTCTTC.

V is TRBV19 and J is TRBJ2-2; D ambiguous. Trimming shortened V by 6 bases and J by 0 bases, and 8 bases separated the two germline ends. Germline CDR1 is LNHDA and CDR2 is SQIVND (reference sequence). This CDR3 has 14 residues. CDR3 sequence (DNA): TGTGCCAGTAGAGCACGGGCGAACACCGGGGAGCTGTTTTTT. Its translation: CASRARANTGELFF.

V usage is TRBV21-1 and J usage is TRBJ2-2; the table gives TRBD2 as D, unverified against the DNA. TRBV21-1 represents a pseudogene. The CDR3 totals 17 residues. The chain's CDR3 is CASSKSHTPVHTGELFF. CDR3 DNA: TGTGCCAGCAGCAAATCGCATACGCCGGTGCACACCGGGGAGCTGTTTTTT.

The chain joins TRBV11-2 to TRBJ1-1, with D perhaps TRBD1 (5 bases). The germline V gene encodes CDR1 SGHAT and CDR2 FQNNGV. This CDR3 contains 15 residues. Trimming took off 0 bases at V and 2 bases at J, with 10 bases between the two ends. The CDR3 spells CASSLEVTENTEAFF. In DNA, the CDR3 is TGTGCCAGCAGCTTAGAGGTGACAGAAAACACTGAAGCTTTCTTT.

The chain uses TRBV7-8 and TRBJ1-6; a weak D match, TRBD1 (6 bases). Germline CDR1 and CDR2: SGHVS and FQNEAQ. With 9 bases removed from V and 7 bases from J, the gap between germline ends came to 16 bases. The CDR3 sequence is 14 residues long. CDR3 nucleotide sequence: TGTGCCAGTCGGGGGGCGGTGGACAATTCACCCCTCCACTTT. It encodes CASRGAVDNSPLHF.

This chain links TRBV6-1 with TRBJ2-1; D uncertain. The CDR3 length is 15 residues. Germline V gene lookup returns CDR1 MNHNS and CDR2 SASEGT. V lost 7 bases, J lost 0 bases, and 13 bases lay in between. CDR3 sequence (DNA): TGTGCCAGCACCAGCGCCCCGAGCTCCTACAATGAGCAGTTCTTC. This sequence encodes CASTSAPSSYNEQFF.

The gene calls are TRBV6-4 and TRBJ2-4; tentative D call: TRBD2 (6 bases). CDR1 is MRHNA, CDR2 SNTAGT, per germline. The CDR3 runs 14 residues. Trimming left V 4 bases short and J 7 bases short, with 14 bases between. The CDR3 DNA sequence: TGTGCCAGCAGTGGACTAGGTAGGAGGAACATTCAGTACTTC. Protein: CASSGLGRRNIQYF.

The chain links TRBV5-1 to TRBJ2-3; no definite D call. The CDR3 extends over 12 amino acids. CDR1 is SGHRS, CDR2 YFSETQ, per germline. Trimming pared 2 bases from V and 2 bases from J, leaving 3 bases between. Here the CDR3 DNA reads TGCGCCAGCAGCTTTAACACAGATACGCAGTATTTT. Translated: CASSFNTDTQYF.

This chain connects TRBV5-1 to TRBJ1-2, with D unresolved. Germline V gene data show CDR1 as SGHRS and CDR2 as YFSETQ. With 1 base removed from V and 2 bases from J, the gap between germline ends came to 6 bases. This CDR3 spans 13 amino acids. The CDR3 sequence: CASSLSANYGYTF. CDR3 DNA sequence: TGCGCCAGCAGCTTGTCAGCGAACTATGGCTACACCTTC. The complete variable domain, with remaining parts taken from reference TRBV5-1 and TRBJ1-2, reads KAGVTQTPRYLIKTRGQQVTLSCSPISGHRSVSWYQQTPGQGLQFLFEYFSETQRNKGNFPGRFSGRQFSNSRSEMNVSTLELGDSALYLCASSLSANYGYTFGSGTRLTVV.

The rearrangement joins TRBV2 to TRBJ2-7; D is ambiguous. Trimming took 5 bases from V and 2 from J, leaving 7 bases between them. The CDR3 extends over 12 amino acids. Germline CDR1 is SNHLY and CDR2 is FYNNEI. As DNA, the CDR3 is TGTGCCAGCAGTTCGGGTCCCTACGAGCAGTACTTC. The encoded protein is CASSSGPYEQYF.

This chain joins TRBV5-1 and TRBJ2-6; TRBD2 might be the D (6 bases). V gave up 3 bases and J gave up 0 bases, with 16 bases separating them. Germline V gene sequence: CDR1 SGHRS, CDR2 YFSETQ. This CDR3 has 18 amino acids. In DNA form, the CDR3 reads TGCGCCAGCAGCTCCGCACCCGGGGGAAGCTCTGGGGCCAACGTCCTGACTTTC. Amino acid sequence: CASSSAPGGSSGANVLTF. Looking up the rest from reference TRBV5-1 and TRBJ2-6 gives the full variable domain: KAGVTQTPRYLIKTRGQQVTLSCSPISGHRSVSWYQQTPGQGLQFLFEYFSETQRNKGNFPGRFSGRQFSNSRSEMNVSTLELGDSALYLCASSSAPGGSSGANVLTFGAGSRLTVL.

This clone was observed a handful of times. The rearrangement uses TRBV27 and TRBJ1-3, with no clear D. Per germline, CDR1 MNHEY and CDR2 SMNVEV (reference sequence). CDR3 length equals 16 residues. V lost 4 bases and J lost 0, with 13 bases in between. The CDR3 coding sequence is TGTGCCAGCAGTTATCTGACTTCTAGCTCTGGAAACACCATATATTTT. Its protein is CASSYLTSSSGNTIYF.

The CDR3 is CASSPQGLGSPLHF. In DNA form, the CDR3 reads TGTGCCAGCAGCCCACAGGGGCTCGGTTCACCCCTCCACTTT. V usage is TRBV9 and J usage is TRBJ1-6; the match to TRBD1 covers 7 bases. Germline CDR1 reads SGDLS; CDR2 reads YYNGEE. The trim removed 4 bases at V and 9 bases at J, leaving 7 bases unmatched. This CDR3 is 14 amino acids long.

The J gene is TRBJ2-3, the V gene TRBV27; D may be TRBD2 (7 bases). This CDR3 has 12 amino acids. From germline, CDR1 is MNHEY and CDR2 SMNVEV (reference sequence). Trimming removed 2 bases from V and 9 bases from J, with 9 bases in between. The CDR3 DNA reads as TGTGCCAGCAGTTTAGGGGGGGGCACGCAGTATTTT. Translated, it gives CASSLGGGTQYF.

By proportion, this clone is medium-sized. V and J are TRBV5-7 and TRBJ1-1; 10 bases align to TRBD1. TRBV5-7 is treated as an ORF (open reading frame) with a function not yet certain. J was trimmed by 6 bases and V by 2 bases; bases with no gene match: 13. This CDR3 is 17 amino acids long. The CDR3 bases are TGTGCCAGCAGCTTCCGGGACAGGGGACTCGCGAGGGCTGAAGCTTTCTTT. It translates to CASSFRDRGLARAEAFF.

A single count supports this clone. The chain employs TRBV29-1 and TRBJ1-3, with D possibly TRBD1 on 6 matching bases. V was trimmed by 8 bases and J by 3 bases, leaving 17 bases between them. CDR1 and CDR2 from the germline V gene are SQVTM and ANQGSEA. The length of the CDR3 is 14 residues. The CDR3: CSPRSGGNGNTIYF. The DNA for the CDR3 is TGCAGCCCACGATCGGGGGGCAATGGAAACACCATATATTTT.

This clone has just one count. This rearrangement joins TRBV7-8 to TRBJ1-6; 7 bases line up with TRBD1. From germline, CDR1 is SGHVS and CDR2 FQNEAQ. CDR3 length: 18 residues. V shed 4 bases and J 0 bases; nucleotides not matched to a gene: 9. The CDR3 sequence: CASSYRQGTSSYNSPLHF. DNA for the CDR3: TGTGCCAGCAGCTATCGACAGGGAACAAGCTCCTATAATTCACCCCTCCACTTT.

The rearrangement joins TRBV11-2 to TRBJ2-3, with 8 nucleotides matching TRBD2. The CDR3 runs to 18 residues. Trimming took 3 bases from V and 3 from J; bases not matched to a gene: 14. The germline gives CDR1 SGHAT, CDR2 FQNNGV. CDR3 nucleotides: TGTGCCAGCAGCTTCCGAAACACCCGTAGCGGGATAACAGATACGCAGTATTTT. It yields the protein CASSFRNTRSGITDTQYF.

The genes are TRBV7-3 and TRBJ2-5; 8 nucleotides align to TRBD1. Germline assignment: CDR1 SGHTA and CDR2 FQGTGA. The CDR3 length is 12 residues. V lost 4 bases to trimming and J lost 8 bases; unmatched junction nucleotides: 3. This CDR3 reads CASSSGQGTQYF. The CDR3 DNA sequence: TGTGCCAGCAGCTCCGGACAGGGAACCCAGTACTTC.

The chain uses TRBV4-2 and TRBJ2-5, with no clear D. The CDR3 has 15 amino acids. Trimming shortened V by 1 base and J by 3 bases, and 12 bases separated the two germline ends. Germline CDR1 reads LGHNA; CDR2 reads YNFKEQ. The CDR3 loop reads CASSQGRAEEETQYF. The CDR3 coding sequence is TGTGCCAGCAGCCAAGGAAGAGCAGAGGAAGAGACCCAGTACTTC.

This chain joins TRBV7-2 and TRBJ1-1; possibly TRBD1 for D (5 bases). The germline V and J ends were trimmed by 1 base and 4 bases, with 13 bases remaining between them. Germline V gives CDR1 SGHTA, CDR2 FQGNSA. The CDR3 length is 15 residues. The CDR3 loop is CASSLEGTGVTEAFF. CDR3 nucleotides: TGTGCCAGCAGCTTAGAAGGGACTGGGGTCACTGAAGCTTTCTTT.